Here is one TCR beta chain with its context. What it recognizes is unknown. The data belong to a study of T cell responses to AZD1222 COVID-19 vaccine. The study, taken as a whole, reports: As reported, nearly half of all spike-specific TCRs target variant regions that are unmutated. The donors showed a predominance of white British ancestry and of females, with possible underestimation of clonal diversity.

Sequencing used immunoSEQ multiplex PCR; TCRdb keeps in-frame clones, though not all of them. The profile covers about 160,000 clones, with around 90% appearing a single time and under 2.5% taken by the ten largest. The material was peripheral blood, obtained on day 0 of AZD1222 vaccination. The receptor was isolated from an adult in good health.

Here the CDR3 reads CASRATGNRFF. The CDR3 bases are TGTGCCAGCAGAGCCACTGGTAATCGGTTCTTC. The V call is TRBV12-3 or TRBV12-4, the J call TRBJ2-1, with D unresolved. The V and J ends lost 6 bases and 15 bases respectively, with 15 bases between them. The CDR3 sequence is 11 residues long.